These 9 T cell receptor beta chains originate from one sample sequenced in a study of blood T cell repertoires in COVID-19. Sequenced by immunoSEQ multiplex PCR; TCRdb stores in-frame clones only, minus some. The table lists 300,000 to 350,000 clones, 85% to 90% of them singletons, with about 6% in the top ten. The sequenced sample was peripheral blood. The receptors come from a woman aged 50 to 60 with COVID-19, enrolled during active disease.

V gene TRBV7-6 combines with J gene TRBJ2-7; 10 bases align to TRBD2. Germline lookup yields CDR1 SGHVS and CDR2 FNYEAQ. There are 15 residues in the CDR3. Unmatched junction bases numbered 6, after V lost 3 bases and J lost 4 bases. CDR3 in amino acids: CASSLASGSLYEQYF. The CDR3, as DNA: TGTGCCAGCAGCTTGGCTAGCGGGAGTTTATACGAGCAGTACTTC.

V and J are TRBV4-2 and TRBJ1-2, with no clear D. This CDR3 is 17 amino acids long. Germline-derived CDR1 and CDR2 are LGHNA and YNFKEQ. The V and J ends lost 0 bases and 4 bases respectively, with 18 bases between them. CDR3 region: CASSQDSRGDYGYGYTF. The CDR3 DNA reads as TGTGCCAGCAGCCAAGATTCCCGCGGGGATTATGGCTATGGCTACACCTTC.

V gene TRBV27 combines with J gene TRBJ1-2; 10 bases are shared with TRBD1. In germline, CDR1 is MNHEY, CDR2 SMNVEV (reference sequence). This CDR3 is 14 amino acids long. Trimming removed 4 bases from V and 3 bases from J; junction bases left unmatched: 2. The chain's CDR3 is CASSSTGGYYGYTF. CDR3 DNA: TGTGCCAGCAGTTCGACAGGGGGCTACTATGGCTACACCTTC.

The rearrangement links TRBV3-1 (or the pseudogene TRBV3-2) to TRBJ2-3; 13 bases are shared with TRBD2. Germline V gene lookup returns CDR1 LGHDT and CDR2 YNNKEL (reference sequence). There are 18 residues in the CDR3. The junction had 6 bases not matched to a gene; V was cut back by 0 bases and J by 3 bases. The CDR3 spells CASSQDRRLAGGTDTQYF. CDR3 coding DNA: TGTGCCAGCAGCCAAGACCGCCGACTAGCGGGAGGTACAGATACGCAGTATTTT.

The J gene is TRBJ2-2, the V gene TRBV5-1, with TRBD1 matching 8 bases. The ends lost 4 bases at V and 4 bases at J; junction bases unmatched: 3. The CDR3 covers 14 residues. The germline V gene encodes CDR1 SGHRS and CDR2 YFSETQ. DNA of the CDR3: TGCGCCAGCAGCGGAGGGACAGGCACCGGGGAGCTGTTTTTT. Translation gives CASSGGTGTGELFF.

The chain's CDR3 is CASSPRGSGGGYEQYF. The CDR3 nucleotides are TGTGCCAGCTCACCACGTGGGAGTGGGGGCGGCTACGAGCAGTACTTC. The chain combines TRBV18 with TRBJ2-7; TRBD1 might be the D (6 bases). The V end was cut by 1 base, the J end by 3 bases, with 16 bases between. This CDR3 is built from 16 residues. Germline V gives CDR1 KGHSH, CDR2 LQKENI.

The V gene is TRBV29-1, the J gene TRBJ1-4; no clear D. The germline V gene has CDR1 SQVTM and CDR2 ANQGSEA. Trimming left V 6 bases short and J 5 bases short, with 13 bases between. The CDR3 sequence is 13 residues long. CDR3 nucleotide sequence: TGCAGCGTGGAGGACGGAAGAAATGAAAAACTGTTTTTT. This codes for CSVEDGRNEKLFF.

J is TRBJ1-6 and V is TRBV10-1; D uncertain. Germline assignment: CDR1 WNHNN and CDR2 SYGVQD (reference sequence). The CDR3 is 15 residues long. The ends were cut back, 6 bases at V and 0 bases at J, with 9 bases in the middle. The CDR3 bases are TGCGCCAGCAGCGACACGAGCTCCTATAATTCACCCCTCCACTTT. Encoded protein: CASSDTSSYNSPLHF.

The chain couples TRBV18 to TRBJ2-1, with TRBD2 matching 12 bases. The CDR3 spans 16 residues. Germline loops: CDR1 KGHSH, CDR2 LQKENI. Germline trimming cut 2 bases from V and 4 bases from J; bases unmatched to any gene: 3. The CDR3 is CASSPRLAGAYNEQFF. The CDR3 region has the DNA TGTGCCAGCTCACCAAGACTAGCGGGGGCATACAATGAGCAGTTCTTC.